This T cell receptor (beta chain) was captured by sequencing in a study of blood T cell repertoires in COVID-19. For the study at large: Donors in the United States, Italy and Spain gave samples during acute or convalescent COVID-19.

This clone has more than one count but fewer than ten. The CDR3 runs 17 residues. Germline-derived CDR1 and CDR2 are SEHNR and FQNEAQ (reference sequence). J gave up 6 bases and V 3 bases, and 8 bases lay outside the gene matches. Here immunoSEQ multiplex PCR was the method, and the copy in TCRdb shows in-frame clones only, minus some. The profile shows 250,000 to 350,000 clones, more than 80% of them singletons. Sequenced: peripheral blood. The TCR was taken from a man aged 18-30 years who had recovered from COVID-19. The rearrangement joins TRBV7-9 to TRBJ2-1; 13 nucleotides align to TRBD2. DNA for the CDR3: TGTGCCAGCAGCTTCCTACCGGGACTAGCGGGACCCAATGAGCAGTTCTTC. The encoded protein is CASSFLPGLAGPNEQFF.